This TCR beta chain originates from a study of cytomegalovirus exposure and HLA in healthy donors. Study in general: Researchers previously reported finding 117 million unique TCR beta sequences from roughly 180 million T cells. Study-wide findings and caveats: TRBV6-2, TRBV6-3 and some other V segments were excluded as indistinguishable. In a later analysis, HLA-C alleles had the fewest associated TCRs, DRB1 alleles the most. It was likely that a cluster of highly shared sequence variants was a sequencing artifact.

In the PCR, 60 Vbeta and 13 Jbeta primers were used. Only in-frame clones appear in the TCRdb table, and some are missing; sequencing was by immunoSEQ multiplex PCR. The repertoire has about 130,000 clones, about 80% of them found once; the top ten carry more than 1.5%. CDR3 length equals 15 residues. Germline loops: CDR1 MGHRA, CDR2 YSYEKL. Trimming removed 4 bases at V and 1 base at J, with 10 bases between. This clone was detected a few times. Antigen specificity is unknown. This sequence was found in a man aged 18 to 35 in good health and CMV-seronegative. Sequenced input: PBMCs. The V gene is TRBV4-1, the J gene TRBJ2-2, with D perhaps matching TRBD2 (6 bases). The CDR3 loop reads CASSLGTQNTGELFF. CDR3 DNA sequence: TGCGCCAGCAGCCTCGGGACTCAGAACACCGGGGAGCTGTTTTTT.